These 19 T cell receptor beta chains were sequenced from one sample in a study of a mutant IDH1 vaccine in newly diagnosed glioma. Data came from immunoSEQ multiplex PCR; TCRdb stores just in-frame clones and leaves some out. The repertoire holds about 20,000 clones, with about four fifths as singletons. The time point here: week 23, last vaccination. Doses comprised 300 ug of mutant IDH1 20-mer peptide each, plus topical imiquimod. Their cognate antigens are unknown. The sample here was PBMCs, taken from a glioma patient whose treatment included an IDH1 peptide vaccine. Receptors originate from a young man with glioma.

This clone was counted a few times. This rearrangement joins TRBV13 to TRBJ2-7; D ambiguous. V shed 2 bases and J shed 3 bases, with 11 bases lying between them. There are 14 residues in the CDR3. From germline, CDR1 is PRHDT and CDR2 FYEKMQ (reference sequence). The CDR3 sequence is CASSLTGSDYEQYF. DNA for the CDR3: TGTGCCAGCAGCTTAACCGGATCCGACTACGAGCAGTACTTC.

V is TRBV29-1 and J is TRBJ2-3; 11 bases agree with TRBD2. This CDR3 is 14 amino acids long. Germline V gene lookup returns CDR1 SQVTM and CDR2 ANQGSEA. V trimming: 7 bases; J trimming: 5 bases; junction bases outside the gene matches: 8. The CDR3 protein is CSARPLAGGDTQYF. The CDR3 nucleotides read TGCAGCGCCCGGCCCCTAGCGGGAGGAGATACGCAGTATTTT.

The gene calls are TRBV10-1 and TRBJ2-5; 7 positions match TRBD1. This CDR3 is built from 13 residues. With 8 bases clipped from V and 5 bases from J, the junction kept 8 bases outside the gene matches. From germline, CDR1 is WNHNN and CDR2 SYGVQD (reference sequence). For the CDR3, the DNA is TGCGCCAGCGAAGACAGGGCCGGTGAGACCCAGTACTTC. Protein sequence: CASEDRAGETQYF.

The rearrangement joins TRBV5-5 to TRBJ1-1; 7 positions agree with TRBD1. V was pared by 7 bases and J by 9 bases, with 18 bases of the junction left unmatched. The CDR3 contains 15 residues. From germline, CDR1 is SGHKS and CDR2 YYEKEE (reference sequence). The CDR3: CASYGATNVDRKAFF. DNA for the CDR3: TGTGCCAGCTACGGCGCTACCAACGTGGACAGGAAAGCTTTCTTT.

The chain carries TRBV29-1 and TRBJ1-4; D is unresolved. Germline values: CDR1 SQVTM, CDR2 ANQGSEA. CDR3 size: 10 residues. V gave up 5 bases and J gave up 8 bases, with 6 bases separating them. The CDR3 loop reads CSVLGEKLFF. CDR3 DNA: TGCAGCGTTCTGGGGGAAAAACTGTTTTTT.

The V and J genes are TRBV6-5 and TRBJ2-1; D perhaps matches TRBD2 (6 bases). V was cut by 6 bases and J by 2 bases, with 14 bases left in between. The CDR3 is made up of 15 amino acids. The germline CDR1 and CDR2 sequences are MNHEY and SVGAGI. The DNA of the CDR3 is TGTGCCAGCAGACCCATAGCGGAACCCTACAATGAGCAGTTCTTC. As protein: CASRPIAEPYNEQFF.

This clone was counted once. This chain joins TRBV7-2 and TRBJ2-7; possibly TRBD1 for D (6 bases). V gave up 2 bases and J gave up 5 bases, with 10 bases separating them. CDR3 size: 13 residues. Germline assignment: CDR1 SGHTA and CDR2 FQGNSA. The CDR3 here is CASSLLGAHEQYF. CDR3 coding DNA: TGTGCCAGCAGCTTATTGGGGGCCCACGAGCAGTACTTC.

The chain combines TRBV6-5 with TRBJ1-1; D not resolved. Germline assignment: CDR1 MNHEY and CDR2 SVGAGI. Deletions cut 6 bases from V and 3 bases from J, with 11 bases between. The CDR3 is 13 amino acids. The chain's CDR3 is CASSPMFYTEAFF. In nucleotides, the CDR3 is TGTGCCAGCAGCCCGATGTTTTACACTGAAGCTTTCTTT.

The chain's CDR3 is CASSVGGSAQETQYF. The CDR3 DNA reads as TGTGCCAGCAGCGTAGGCGGGAGCGCTCAAGAGACCCAGTACTTC. This chain joins TRBV9 and TRBJ2-5; 7 nucleotides agree with TRBD2. Germline V gene data show CDR1 as SGDLS and CDR2 as YYNGEE. CDR3 length: 15 amino acids. V was clipped by 0 bases and J by 2 bases; unmatched bases: 4.

This chain connects TRBV6-1 to TRBJ2-2; D gene uncertain. The CDR3 covers 15 residues. With 9 bases removed from V and 0 bases from J, the gap between germline ends came to 14 bases. Germline CDR1 reads MNHNS; CDR2 reads SASEGT. The CDR3 sequence is CASLWVGANTGELFF. As DNA, the CDR3 is TGTGCCAGTTTGTGGGTGGGCGCGAACACCGGGGAGCTGTTTTTT.

The rearrangement uses TRBV7-6 and TRBJ2-3; D is perhaps TRBD2 (5 bases). This CDR3 is built from 18 residues. Trimming took 0 bases from V and 1 from J, leaving 17 bases between them. Germline CDR1 is SGHVS and CDR2 is FNYEAQ. The CDR3 nucleotides are TGTGCCAGCAGCTTAGCCCCAGGTAGCGCATTAGGCACAGATACGCAGTATTTT. This encodes CASSLAPGSALGTDTQYF.

The chain couples TRBV5-1 to TRBJ2-3; no clear D gene. V was cut by 3 bases and J by 2 bases, with 13 bases left in between. The CDR3 runs 15 residues. The germline CDR1 and CDR2 sequences are SGHRS and YFSETQ. As DNA, the CDR3 is TGCGCCAGCAGCTCCTATCCGGCGAACACAGATACGCAGTATTTT. Encoded protein: CASSSYPANTDTQYF. Using reference TRBV5-1 and TRBJ2-3 for the parts outside the CDR3, the full variable domain is KAGVTQTPRYLIKTRGQQVTLSCSPISGHRSVSWYQQTPGQGLQFLFEYFSETQRNKGNFPGRFSGRQFSNSRSEMNVSTLELGDSALYLCASSSYPANTDTQYFGPGTRLTVL.

The rearrangement joins TRBV30 to TRBJ1-1, with a weak D call TRBD1 (5 bases). The CDR3 length is 12 residues. Per germline, CDR1 GTSNPN and CDR2 SVGIG (reference sequence). The CDR3 region is CASGGMSTEAFF. The CDR3 region has the DNA TGTGCTTCCGGGGGGATGAGCACTGAAGCTTTCTTT.

The chain carries TRBV7-2 and TRBJ2-7; TRBD2 might be the D (5 bases). The CDR3 contains 11 residues. Germline CDR1 and CDR2: SGHTA and FQGNSA. V dropped 8 bases and J dropped 4 bases, with 9 bases sitting between them. CDR3 sequence: CASVSGYEQYF. The CDR3 region has the DNA TGTGCCAGCGTTTCGGGGTACGAGCAGTACTTC.

The chain is built from TRBV2 and TRBJ2-5, with no clear D. The germline V gene has CDR1 SNHLY and CDR2 FYNNEI. The CDR3 loop spans 15 amino acids. Trimming took 2 bases from V and 0 from J, leaving 10 bases between them. The CDR3 bases are TGTGCCAGCAGTGAACCACAGAATTACCAAGAGACCCAGTACTTC. Translated: CASSEPQNYQETQYF.

V gene TRBV18 combines with J gene TRBJ2-7; 8 nucleotides align to TRBD2. This CDR3 is built from 16 residues. The germline V gene encodes CDR1 KGHSH and CDR2 LQKENI. Trimming removed 3 bases from V and 0 bases from J; junction bases left unmatched: 7. CDR3 nucleotide sequence: TGTGCCAGCTCACCCACGGTAGCGGGGCACTCCTACGAGCAGTACTTC. Protein product: CASSPTVAGHSYEQYF.

V and J are TRBV30 and TRBJ2-7; 10 positions agree with TRBD1. Trimming removed 8 bases from V and 0 bases from J; junction bases left unmatched: 7. This CDR3 comprises 14 residues. Germline V gene sequence: CDR1 GTSNPN, CDR2 SVGIG (reference sequence). The CDR3 coding sequence is TGTGCCCGGGACAGGGGCTCAAGCTCCTACGAGCAGTACTTC. Protein product: CARDRGSSSYEQYF. The variable domain in full, with the rest retrieved from reference TRBV30 and TRBJ2-7, is SQTIHQWPATLVQPVGSPLSLECTVEGTSNPNLYWYRQAAGRGLQLLFYSVGIGQISSEVPQNLSASRPQDRQFILSSKKLLLSDSGFYLCARDRGSSSYEQYFGPGTRLTVT.

The chain has TRBV6-5 and TRBJ2-1; D is perhaps TRBD2 (6 bases). This CDR3 spans 16 amino acids. V was clipped by 0 bases and J by 8 bases, with 17 bases between them. CDR1 and CDR2 (germline): MNHEY, SVGAGI. The CDR3 loop reads CASSYSMGLGNDEQFF. CDR3 sequence (DNA): TGTGCCAGCAGTTACTCGATGGGACTCGGGAACGATGAGCAGTTCTTC.

V gene TRBV5-4 combines with J gene TRBJ2-5; 7 nucleotides align to TRBD2. V dropped 4 bases and J dropped 2; count of bases not matched to a gene: 11. CDR3 length: 16 residues. Germline V lookup: CDR1 SGHNT, CDR2 YYREEE (reference sequence). The CDR3 reads CASSARRERTQETQYF. CDR3 sequence (DNA): TGTGCCAGCAGCGCCAGGCGGGAGCGCACTCAAGAGACCCAGTACTTC.